Listed here are 8 T cell receptor beta chains from one sample, sequenced in a study of blood T cell repertoires in COVID-19. TCRdb's copy holds only in-frame clones and misses some; the assay was immunoSEQ multiplex PCR. The table lists approximately 50,000 clones, around 87% of them singletons, with 6.5% in the top ten. The sample was peripheral blood. Receptor source: a man aged 50 to 59 with active COVID-19.

The J gene is TRBJ1-3, the V gene TRBV3-1 (or the pseudogene TRBV3-2), with D uncertain. Germline CDR1 reads LGHDT; CDR2 reads YNNKEL (reference sequence). The CDR3 sequence is 14 residues long. Trimming left V 4 bases short and J 1 base short, with 8 bases between. The CDR3 protein is CASSPRFSGNTIYF. The CDR3 DNA is TGTGCCAGCAGCCCACGGTTTTCTGGAAACACCATATATTTT.

The chain combines TRBV5-1 with TRBJ2-7, with D tentatively TRBD1 (8 bases). CDR3 length: 19 residues. V gave up 1 base and J gave up 6 bases, with 29 bases separating them. The germline V gene has CDR1 SGHRS and CDR2 YFSETQ. CDR3 coding DNA: TGCGCCAGCAGCTTGATGATGGGACAGGTCGTGGGAAGGACTAGCGAGCAGTACTTC. Residues: CASSLMMGQVVGRTSEQYF. Looking up the rest from reference TRBV5-1 and TRBJ2-7 gives the full variable domain: KAGVTQTPRYLIKTRGQQVTLSCSPISGHRSVSWYQQTPGQGLQFLFEYFSETQRNKGNFPGRFSGRQFSNSRSEMNVSTLELGDSALYLCASSLMMGQVVGRTSEQYFGPGTRLTVT.

The chain carries TRBV3-1 (or the pseudogene TRBV3-2) and TRBJ1-2; D may be TRBD1 (6 bases). Germline V gives CDR1 LGHDT, CDR2 YNNKEL (reference sequence). The CDR3 extends over 14 amino acids. V gave up 3 bases and J gave up 4 bases, with 12 bases separating them. The chain's CDR3 is CASSHAGQTYGYTF. As DNA, the CDR3 is TGTGCCAGCAGCCATGCTGGACAGACCTATGGCTACACCTTC.

This chain joins TRBV6-6 and TRBJ2-7; TRBD1 is a possible D gene (6 bases). Germline CDR1 reads MNHNY; CDR2 reads SVGAGI (reference sequence). The CDR3 is 13 residues long. Trimming stripped 2 bases from V and 7 bases from J, with 12 bases between. CDR3 DNA: TGTGCCAGCAGTTACGGCAGGGGACGTGAGCAGTACTTC. It translates to CASSYGRGREQYF.

This clone has only one observation. V usage is TRBV7-9 and J usage is TRBJ2-3; 8 nucleotides match TRBD1. This CDR3 has 15 amino acids. CDR1 and CDR2 from the germline V gene are SEHNR and FQNEAQ (reference sequence). V was pared by 6 bases and J by 1 base, with 6 bases of the junction left unmatched. In nucleotides, the CDR3 is TGTGCCAGCAGTAATCCGGGACAGGGCACAGATACGCAGTATTTT. Translation gives CASSNPGQGTDTQYF.

The chain recombines TRBV9 with TRBJ1-4, with 8 positions matching TRBD1. Germline-derived CDR1 and CDR2 are SGDLS and YYNGEE. The CDR3 sequence is 15 residues long. J gave up 7 bases and V 2 bases, and 7 bases lay outside the gene matches. The DNA for the CDR3 is TGTGCCAGCAGCGTGGTCGGGACAGGTGGTGAAAAACTGTTTTTT. It translates to CASSVVGTGGEKLFF.

The rearrangement uses TRBV5-6 and TRBJ2-7; perhaps TRBD2 as D (5 bases). This CDR3 contains 15 residues. Trimming cost V 0 bases and J 0 bases, with 10 bases left between them. Germline-derived CDR1 and CDR2 are SGHDT and YYEEEE. The CDR3 DNA is TGTGCCAGCAGCTTGGTGACGGGGAGCTCCTACGAGCAGTACTTC. It is translated as CASSLVTGSSYEQYF.

The chain joins TRBV21-1 to TRBJ2-7; TRBD1 was called by the table and not checked on the DNA. TRBV21-1 is a known pseudogene. This CDR3 comprises 15 residues. Here the CDR3 DNA reads TGTGCCAGCAGCAAAGAAAGACAGGGACCCTACGAGCAGTACTTC. Its protein product is CASSKERQGPYEQYF.